This T cell receptor (beta chain) was sequenced in a study of cytomegalovirus exposure and HLA in healthy donors. Study-wide points: For most TCR sequences rarity was the rule, although some public TCRs occurred in many donors. In a later analysis, HLA-associated beta chains showed higher expansion and lower generation probabilities than comparable chains.

This CDR3 is built from 13 residues. V lost 1 base and J 5 bases, leaving 6 bases between the germline ends. Germline V gene data show CDR1 as SEHNR and CDR2 as FQNEAQ (reference sequence). This clone appeared once. Its antigen remains unknown. The primer mix had 60 Vbeta and 13 Jbeta primers. Clones were read by immunoSEQ multiplex PCR, and TCRdb kept only the in-frame ones, dropping some. The table records 95,000 to 100,000 clones, roughly three quarters of them present only once. Specimen: PBMCs. This chain joins TRBV7-9 and TRBJ2-1; the D is unclear. The TCR comes from a man aged 35-49 years in good health and CMV-seronegative. The CDR3 DNA sequence: TGTGCCAGCAGCTTAGTTAACAACAATGAGCAGTTCTTC. Translated: CASSLVNNNEQFF.